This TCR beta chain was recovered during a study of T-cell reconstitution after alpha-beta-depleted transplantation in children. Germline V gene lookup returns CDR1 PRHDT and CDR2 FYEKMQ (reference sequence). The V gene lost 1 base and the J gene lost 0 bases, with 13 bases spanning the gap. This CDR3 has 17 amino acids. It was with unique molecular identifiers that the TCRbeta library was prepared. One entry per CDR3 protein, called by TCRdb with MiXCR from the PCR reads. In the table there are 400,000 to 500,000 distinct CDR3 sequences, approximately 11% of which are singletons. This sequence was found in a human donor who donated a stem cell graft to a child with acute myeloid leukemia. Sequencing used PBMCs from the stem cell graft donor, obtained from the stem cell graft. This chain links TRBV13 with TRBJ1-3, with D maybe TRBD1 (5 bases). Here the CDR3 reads CASSLAGHGVSGNTIYF. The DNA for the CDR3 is TGTGCCAGCAGCTTAGCCGGACACGGAGTCTCTGGAAACACCATATATTTT.